The entry below gives a single T cell receptor (beta chain) sequence along with its context. Its antigen is not identified. Germline CDR1 GTSNPN, CDR2 SVGIG (reference sequence). CDR3 size: 12 residues. V gave up 0 bases and J gave up 5 bases, with 7 bases separating them. This sample is part of a study of cytomegalovirus exposure and HLA in healthy donors. Study in general: Counted in an early data release were tens of millions of unique TCRs from HLA-typed donors. Broader study findings: The HLA-A and HLA-B alleles of most subjects were reportedly predicted accurately from TCR beta sequences. Across all donors, roughly uniform sequencing depth was an assumption of the presence/absence analyses. A link between a missense DCLRE1C variant and TCR beta V- and J-gene trimming emerged from a later analysis.

The PCR contained 60 Vbeta and 13 Jbeta primers. The table came from immunoSEQ multiplex PCR; TCRdb's copy has only in-frame clones and leaves some out. Among 120,000 to 150,000 clones listed, approximately 80% were seen once. The chain couples TRBV30 to TRBJ2-5; no clear D. The specimen sequenced was PBMCs. This clonotype was obtained from a man in his thirties or forties in good health and CMV-seropositive. The CDR3 spells CAWSVQFETQYF. CDR3 in DNA: TGTGCCTGGAGTGTACAGTTTGAGACCCAGTACTTC.